The next 27 T cell receptor beta chains were all read from a single sample in a study of T cell changes during pregnancy in multiple sclerosis. TCRdb's copy holds only in-frame clones and misses some; the assay was immunoSEQ multiplex PCR. Here the sample spans roughly 74,000 clones, 75% to 90% being singletons. This material consisted of peripheral blood, taken before pregnancy. These receptors were obtained from a female donor with multiple sclerosis, enrolled in a pregnancy study.

J is TRBJ1-2 and V is TRBV11-1; TRBD1 is a possible D gene (6 bases). Germline lookup yields CDR1 SGHAT and CDR2 FQDESV (reference sequence). This CDR3 comprises 14 residues. Trimming took 6 bases from V and 0 from J, leaving 11 bases between them. The DNA for the CDR3 is TGTGCCAGCAGATCGGACAGAGCTAACTATGGCTACACCTTC. This sequence encodes CASRSDRANYGYTF.

The chain couples TRBV10-3 to TRBJ1-1; D not resolved. Trimming took off 2 bases at V and 4 bases at J, with 8 bases between the two ends. CDR3 size: 13 residues. Germline assignment: CDR1 ENHRY and CDR2 SYGVKD. CDR3 residues: CAISESAPTEAFF. For the CDR3, the DNA is TGTGCCATCAGTGAGAGTGCGCCCACTGAAGCTTTCTTT.

Only a few counts were recorded for this clone. The chain is built from TRBV27 and TRBJ1-1, with D possibly TRBD1 on 5 matching bases. Germline V lookup: CDR1 MNHEY, CDR2 SMNVEV (reference sequence). This CDR3 is 14 amino acids long. With 3 bases removed from V and 1 base from J, the gap between germline ends came to 9 bases. The DNA of the CDR3 is TGTGCCAGCAGTTTTGGACACCCGAACACTGAAGCTTTCTTT. As protein: CASSFGHPNTEAFF.

CDR3 in DNA: TGTGCCTGGAGACGGGTCGGCGCTGAAGCTTTCTTT. Amino acids: CAWRRVGAEAFF. The chain links TRBV30 to TRBJ1-1; no firm D call. There are 12 residues in the CDR3. Germline CDR1 GTSNPN, CDR2 SVGIG (reference sequence). V shed 3 bases and J shed 6 bases, with 11 bases lying between them.

This rearrangement joins TRBV18 to TRBJ2-7; D unclear. V dropped 3 bases and J dropped 4 bases, with 13 bases sitting between them. Germline V gene lookup returns CDR1 KGHSH and CDR2 LQKENI. This CDR3 region has 14 residues. The CDR3 DNA reads as TGTGCCAGCTCACCTGCGGCCTTCGGGTACGAGCAGTACTTC. Translating gives CASSPAAFGYEQYF.

CDR3 nucleotide sequence: TGCAGCGTTGGGGGCCTGTACACTGAAGCTTTCTTT. Translated: CSVGGLYTEAFF. The chain joins TRBV29-1 to TRBJ1-1; a possible D gene is TRBD1 (5 bases). Trimming took off 4 bases at V and 3 bases at J, with 9 bases between the two ends. This CDR3 region has 12 residues. Germline CDR1 is SQVTM and CDR2 is ANQGSEA.

The chain recombines TRBV7-6 with TRBJ2-2, with 9 bases aligning to TRBD1. Germline assignment: CDR1 SGHVS and CDR2 FNYEAQ. This CDR3 has 17 residues. With V trimmed by 2 bases and J by 4 bases, 8 bases remained unmatched. The CDR3 DNA reads TGTGCCAGCAGCTTAATTACTGGACAGGGGCCCACCGGGGAGCTGTTTTTT. Translation: CASSLITGQGPTGELFF.

The chain carries TRBV11-2 and TRBJ2-7; D is possibly TRBD1 (6 bases). V lost 5 bases, J lost 5 bases, and 19 bases lay in between. This CDR3 contains 15 residues. Germline assignment: CDR1 SGHAT and CDR2 FQNNGV. The DNA for the CDR3 is TGTGCCAGCAGCAAACAGGGCTGGCGTGGCGACGAGCAGTACTTC. Encoded protein: CASSKQGWRGDEQYF.

This chain connects TRBV6-5 to TRBJ2-7; D is perhaps TRBD1 (6 bases). Germline V gene lookup returns CDR1 MNHEY and CDR2 SVGAGI. Trimming took off 1 base at V and 5 bases at J, with 18 bases between the two ends. The CDR3 covers 16 residues. Here the CDR3 reads CASSYFATGRLHEQYF. The CDR3 DNA is TGTGCCAGCAGTTACTTCGCAACAGGGCGCCTCCACGAGCAGTACTTC.

V and J are TRBV27 and TRBJ2-3; tentatively, D is TRBD2 (5 bases). Germline CDR1 is MNHEY and CDR2 is SMNVEV (reference sequence). This CDR3 has 15 amino acids. V was clipped by 3 bases and J by 2 bases, with 12 bases between them. The CDR3 region is CASSFSAELTDTQYF. CDR3 nucleotide sequence: TGTGCCAGCAGTTTCTCAGCGGAGCTCACAGATACGCAGTATTTT.

V gene TRBV7-2 combines with J gene TRBJ2-7, with 8 positions matching TRBD2. J gave up 0 bases and V 3 bases, and 7 bases lay outside the gene matches. The CDR3 has 16 residues. Germline lookup yields CDR1 SGHTA and CDR2 FQGNSA. The CDR3 DNA reads TGTGCCAGCAGCTTCTTAGCGGGGCTGGGCTCCTACGAGCAGTACTTC. It translates to CASSFLAGLGSYEQYF.

The chain uses TRBV7-3 and TRBJ2-2, with 8 nucleotides matching TRBD1. CDR3 size: 15 residues. With 6 bases clipped from V and 0 bases from J, the junction kept 3 bases outside the gene matches. In germline, CDR1 is SGHTA, CDR2 FQGTGA. CDR3 sequence: CASSPDRANTGELFF. CDR3 nucleotide sequence: TGTGCCAGCAGTCCGGACAGGGCGAACACCGGGGAGCTGTTTTTT.

The genes are TRBV5-6 and TRBJ2-3, with D tentatively TRBD2 (6 bases). V was trimmed by 0 bases and J by 1 base, leaving 9 bases between them. CDR1 SGHDT and CDR2 YYEEEE come from the germline V gene. The CDR3 covers 15 residues. CDR3 nucleotide sequence: TGTGCCAGCAGCTTGGGAGCGGGCGGCACAGATACGCAGTATTTT. This encodes CASSLGAGGTDTQYF.

This chain uses TRBV30 with TRBJ1-2; 7 bases line up with TRBD1. The CDR3 spans 13 residues. Germline V gene data show CDR1 as GTSNPN and CDR2 as SVGIG (reference sequence). With 1 base clipped from V and 8 bases from J, the junction kept 7 bases outside the gene matches. The CDR3 is CAWSATGPGGYTF. CDR3 nucleotide sequence: TGTGCCTGGAGTGCGACAGGGCCGGGCGGCTACACCTTC. Based on the CDR3 plus reference TRBV30 and TRBJ1-2, the full variable domain is SQTIHQWPATLVQPVGSPLSLECTVEGTSNPNLYWYRQAAGRGLQLLFYSVGIGQISSEVPQNLSASRPQDRQFILSSKKLLLSDSGFYLCAWSATGPGGYTFGSGTRLTVV.

The V call is TRBV2, the J call TRBJ2-3, with D tentatively TRBD1 (5 bases). The germline V gene encodes CDR1 SNHLY and CDR2 FYNNEI. This CDR3 comprises 13 residues. The ends were cut back, 0 bases at V and 5 bases at J, with 6 bases in the middle. The CDR3 loop reads CASSEARGDTQYF. The CDR3 DNA reads as TGTGCCAGCAGTGAAGCAAGGGGAGATACGCAGTATTTT.

The V gene is TRBV6-5, the J gene TRBJ2-7, with 9 bases lining up with TRBD1. The V and J ends lost 4 bases and 7 bases, in that order; junction bases with no gene match: 5. Looked up from germline, CDR1 is MNHEY and CDR2 is SVGAGI. CDR3 length equals 13 residues. CDR3 in amino acids: CASSSRDREEQYF. CDR3 DNA: TGTGCCAGCAGTTCCCGGGACAGGGAAGAGCAGTACTTC.

The V and J genes are TRBV2 and TRBJ2-7, with 8 nucleotides matching TRBD1. Looked up from germline, CDR1 is SNHLY and CDR2 is FYNNEI. The V segment lost 4 bases and the J segment 7 bases; nucleotides outside the gene matches: 18. CDR3 length equals 17 residues. The CDR3 sequence is CASSGGLIGTGLGEQYF. The CDR3 bases are TGTGCCAGCAGTGGAGGTCTAATTGGGACAGGTCTGGGGGAGCAGTACTTC. Full variable domain (rest looked up from reference TRBV2 and TRBJ2-7): EPEVTQTPSHQVTQMGQEVILRCVPISNHLYFYWYRQILGQKVEFLVSFYNNEISEKSEIFDDQFSVERPDGSNFTLKIRSTKLEDSAMYFCASSGGLIGTGLGEQYFGPGTRLTVT.

The rearrangement joins TRBV7-2 to TRBJ2-1; 15 bases agree with TRBD2. The CDR3 runs 15 residues. V gave up 3 bases and J gave up 9 bases; unmatched junction bases: 3. CDR1 and CDR2 (germline): SGHTA, FQGNSA. The CDR3 coding sequence is TGTGCCAGCAGCTTCGGACTAGCGGGGGGGAGTGAGCAGTTCTTC. Its translation is CASSFGLAGGSEQFF.

The gene calls are TRBV5-1 and TRBJ2-2, with D tentatively TRBD1 (5 bases). This CDR3 contains 14 residues. CDR1 SGHRS and CDR2 YFSETQ come from the germline V gene. Trimming stripped 6 bases from V and 1 base from J, with 10 bases between. The CDR3 spells CASKRQGNTGELFF. In DNA form, the CDR3 reads TGCGCCAGCAAAAGGCAGGGGAACACCGGGGAGCTGTTTTTT.

The chain has TRBV5-8 and TRBJ2-2; possible D gene TRBD2, 7 bases. The CDR3 is made up of 15 amino acids. Germline CDR1 reads SGHTS; CDR2 reads YDEGEE. V was trimmed by 1 base and J by 4 bases, leaving 11 bases between them. CDR3 in amino acids: CASSLPGGPTGELFF. For the CDR3, the DNA is TGTGCCAGCAGCTTGCCCGGGGGGCCCACCGGGGAGCTGTTTTTT.

This clone is a singleton in its sample. The chain links TRBV19 to TRBJ1-1; weak D call: TRBD1 (5 bases). Germline CDR1 is LNHDA and CDR2 is SQIVND (reference sequence). V gave up 6 bases and J gave up 11 bases, with 19 bases separating them. CDR3 size: 13 residues. CDR3 sequence (DNA): TGTGCCAGTAGCCGCGCGGGGCCAGCTTTCGCTTTCTTT. Its protein product is CASSRAGPAFAFF.

The V call is TRBV7-6, the J call TRBJ2-7; TRBD2 is a possible D gene (5 bases). CDR1 is SGHVS and CDR2 is FNYEAQ in the germline V gene. Trimming removed 5 bases at V and 5 bases at J, with 13 bases between. This CDR3 is 13 amino acids long. The CDR3 bases are TGTGCCAGCAGCCTCGCGGGCGTCGACGAGCAGTACTTC. This gives the protein CASSLAGVDEQYF.

The chain links TRBV30 to TRBJ2-7; D uncertain. V lost 2 bases to trimming and J lost 2 bases, with 7 bases between them. Per the germline V gene, CDR1 is GTSNPN and CDR2 is SVGIG (reference sequence). The CDR3 covers 12 residues. CDR3 sequence reads: CAWSPGPYEQYF. For the CDR3, the DNA is TGTGCCTGGAGTCCGGGTCCCTACGAGCAGTACTTC.

The rearrangement uses TRBV5-1 and TRBJ1-1; TRBD1 agrees at 8 bases. The V and J ends lost 4 bases and 5 bases, in that order; junction bases with no gene match: 10. This CDR3 has 15 residues. The germline gives CDR1 SGHRS, CDR2 YFSETQ. The CDR3 reads CASSTLQGVETEAFF. CDR3 DNA: TGCGCCAGCAGCACACTACAGGGGGTAGAGACTGAAGCTTTCTTT.

The gene calls are TRBV6-5 and TRBJ1-2; possible D gene TRBD1, 5 bases. The V end was cut by 5 bases, the J end by 7 bases, with 17 bases between. Per germline, CDR1 MNHEY and CDR2 SVGAGI. CDR3 length equals 14 residues. CDR3 sequence reads: CASSAGMVRSGYTF. The CDR3 DNA reads TGTGCCAGCAGTGCAGGGATGGTGAGGAGTGGCTACACCTTC.

The chain recombines TRBV5-4 with TRBJ1-2; D might be TRBD1 (6 bases). Trimming removed 2 bases from V and 2 bases from J, with 13 bases in between. Germline V gene sequence: CDR1 SGHNT, CDR2 YYREEE (reference sequence). The CDR3 consists of 15 residues. CDR3 amino acids: CASSLTGSRNYGYTF. The CDR3 DNA sequence: TGTGCCAGCAGCTTAACAGGGTCTCGAAACTATGGCTACACCTTC.

The gene calls are TRBV6-5 and TRBJ1-5; TRBD1 is a possible D gene (6 bases). Trimming removed 2 bases at V and 5 bases at J, with 10 bases between. The CDR3 runs 14 residues. Looked up from germline, CDR1 is MNHEY and CDR2 is SVGAGI. This CDR3 is CASSYMGQDQPQHF. The CDR3 region has the DNA TGTGCCAGCAGTTACATGGGACAAGATCAGCCCCAGCATTTT.